The clone carrying this T cell receptor (beta chain) is a singleton in its sample. The target antigen is unknown. Libraries were prepared by immunoSEQ multiplex PCR; TCRdb keeps only in-frame clonotypes and omits some of them. The sample contains around 36,000 clones, around 85% of which appear only once. The V end was cut by 6 bases, the J end by 5 bases, with 16 bases between. The CDR3 covers 15 residues. Per the germline V gene, CDR1 is KGHSH and CDR2 is LQKENI. This sample is part of a study of OX40 agonist ivuxolimab in advanced cancers. Looking at the study overall: Prior therapy, whether anti-PD-1, anti-PD-L1 or anti-CTLA-4, was allowed, and less than 45% had some. Three individuals attained partial responses, comprising one hepatocellular carcinoma case and two cutaneous melanoma cases.

General study results and limits: It was also the case that some nonresponders had low normalized T-cell clonal expansion.

The source of this sequence is an adult with an advanced solid tumor such as melanoma, head and neck, liver or kidney cancer. The starting material was CD4+ or CD8+ T cells sorted from blood, obtained in a trial of the OX40 agonist ivuxolimab. The chain uses TRBV18 and TRBJ1-4; no firm D call. CDR3 amino acids: CASSRSARRNEKLFF. The CDR3 DNA reads TGTGCCAGCTCCCGATCCGCGCGGAGGAATGAAAAACTGTTTTTT.